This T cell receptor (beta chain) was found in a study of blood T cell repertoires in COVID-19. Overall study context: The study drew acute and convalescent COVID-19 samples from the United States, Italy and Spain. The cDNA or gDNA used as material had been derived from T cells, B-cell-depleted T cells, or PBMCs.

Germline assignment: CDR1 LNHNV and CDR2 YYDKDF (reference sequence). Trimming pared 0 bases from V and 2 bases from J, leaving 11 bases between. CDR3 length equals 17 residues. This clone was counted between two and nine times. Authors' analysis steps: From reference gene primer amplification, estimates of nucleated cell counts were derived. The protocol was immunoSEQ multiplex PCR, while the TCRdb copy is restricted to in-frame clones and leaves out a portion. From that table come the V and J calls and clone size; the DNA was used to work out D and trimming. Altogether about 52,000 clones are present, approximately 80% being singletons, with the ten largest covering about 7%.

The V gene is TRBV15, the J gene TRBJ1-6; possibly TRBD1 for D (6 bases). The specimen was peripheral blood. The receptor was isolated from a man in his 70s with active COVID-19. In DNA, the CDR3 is TGTGCCACCAGCAGAGAATCGGGGGGCACCTATAATTCACCCCTCCACTTT. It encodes CATSRESGGTYNSPLHF. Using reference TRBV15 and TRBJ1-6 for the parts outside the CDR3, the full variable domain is DAMVIQNPRYQVTQFGKPVTLSCSQTLNHNVMYWYQQKSSQAPKLLFHYYDKDFNNEADTPDNFQSRRPNTSFCFLDIRSPGLGDTAMYLCATSRESGGTYNSPLHFGNGTRLTVT.